This is a list of T cell receptor beta chains from one sample in a study of beta chain features in type 1 diabetes. Some clones are missing from TCRdb's copy, which holds only in-frame ones; the method was immunoSEQ multiplex PCR. This table holds approximately 50,000 clones, roughly 40% found once. Sequenced: Tregs from blood. These receptors all come from a man aged 25-45 years with type 1 diabetes. Both conserved end residues are part of each CDR3. Fields, in order: V gene, CDR3 protein.

>TRBV7-9
CASSFGGRGELFF
>TRBV5-1
CASTAIQGTDTQYF
>TRBV5-6
CASSLGDRLLNYGYTF
>TRBV14
CASSQREAVLGTDTQYF
>TRBV7-6
CASSLISVDEQYF
>TRBV19
CASSRLEEPDTQYF
>TRBV11-2
CASSHRQGLYEQYF
>TRBV7-9
CASSLSQGTGGYTF
>TRBV19
CASSFGTSGSSGETQYF
>TRBV9
CASSVTLADNTGELLF
>TRBV7-2
CASSLGLGGLQPQHF
>TRBV27
CASSWGGTGGPDTQYF
>TRBV5-4
CASSFQGTVGYEQYF
>TRBV9
CASSGPGTRLTDTQYF
>TRBV7-2
CASSLWEGVDEQFF
>TRBV7-9
CASSPLGGLWTSQFF
>TRBV18
CASSSGAGFGNQPQHF
>TRBV28
CASRPGVRQDRTGELFF
>TRBV28
CASSYSGSGETQYF
>TRBV4-1
CASSQGAQDNSPLHF
>TRBV11-2
CASSVLGVNEKLFF
>TRBV9
CASSVGLGTGQNTEAFF
>TRBV10-3
CAIRQTGGAFPHTQYF
>TRBV11-2
CASSLRQGADPGELFF
>TRBV5-4
CASSRRLAGGGTDTQYF
>TRBV2
CASAGQETQYF
>TRBV4-1
CASSLRLAEGSYEQYF
>TRBV9
CASSSQGYEETQYF
>TRBV6-5
CASSSWTSNTGELFF
>TRBV6-1
CASSTGTTNNEQFF
>TRBV7-9
CASSSLQGSGEQFF
>TRBV11-2
CASSFQGMSNQPQHF
>TRBV19
CASSDSDTDTQYF
>TRBV7-9
CASSPHDGARQFF
>TRBV2
CASSVFQDTQYF
>TRBV7-8
CASSFGREGYEQYF
>TRBV6-5
CASSYLPLVAKNIQYF
>TRBV6-5
CASKPGFSGNTIYF
>TRBV2
CASSEGTGSYNQPQHF
>TRBV7-9
CASLRPGQGREKLFF
>TRBV29-1
CSVRTSGNYEQYF
>TRBV7-2
CASSPQGRGRYIQYF
>TRBV5-5
CASTPLAGGSGNEQFF
>TRBV7-3
CASSLSEGQGTDTQYF
>TRBV7-2
CASSLGLAGGRNFF
>TRBV19
CASSMRTGESGEAFF
>TRBV18
CASSPGQDYEQYF
>TRBV4-2
CASSQDPGQDTGELFF